This paragraph covers one TCR beta chain sequence. Its antigen remains unidentified. The source of the sample is a study of human T cells and chemical hapten exposure. About the study: DPC 0.01% went on the upper back by patch test, with reading at 6 days. Study-wide results and limits: No alteration of TCRs above 1 in 1000 frequency was seen with DPC sensitization.

There are 16 residues in the CDR3. V shed 1 base and J 1 base; nucleotides not matched to a gene: 2. Germline values: CDR1 LNHNV, CDR2 YYDKDF (reference sequence). Time point indicated: pre-sensitization, week 0. As for treatment: therapeutic diphenylcyclopropenone sensitization with weekly scalp DPC. TCRdb ran MiXCR on the RACE reads and lists one entry per CDR3 protein. This table holds approximately 180,000 distinct CDR3 sequences, approximately 31% found once. V is TRBV15 and J is TRBJ2-3, with TRBD2 matching 10 bases. Sequencing was performed on whole blood, taken in connection with sensitization to the hapten diphenylcyclopropenone (DPC). This clonotype was obtained from a young woman with alopecia areata. Some clones in this sample may be carry-over from other donors' samples. CDR3 amino acids: CATSRGSGGGTDTQYF. CDR3 DNA: TGTGCCACCAGCAGAGGGAGCGGGGGGGGCACAGATACGCAGTATTTT.